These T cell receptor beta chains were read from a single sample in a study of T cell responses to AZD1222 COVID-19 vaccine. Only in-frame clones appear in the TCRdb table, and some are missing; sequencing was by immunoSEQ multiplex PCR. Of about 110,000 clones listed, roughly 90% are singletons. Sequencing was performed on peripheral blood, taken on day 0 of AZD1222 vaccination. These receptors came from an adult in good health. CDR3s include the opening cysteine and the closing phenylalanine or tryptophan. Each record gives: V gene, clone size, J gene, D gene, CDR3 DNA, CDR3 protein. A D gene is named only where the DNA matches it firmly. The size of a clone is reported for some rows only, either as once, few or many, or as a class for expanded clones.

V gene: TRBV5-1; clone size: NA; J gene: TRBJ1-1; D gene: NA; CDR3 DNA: TGCGCCAGCAGCCTCCGGGACGGGAACACTGAAGCTTTCTTT; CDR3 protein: CASSLRDGNTEAFF
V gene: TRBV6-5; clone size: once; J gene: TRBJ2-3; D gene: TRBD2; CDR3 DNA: TGTGCCAGCAGTTACTCCGGGGGGGCATCGGATACGCAGTATTTT; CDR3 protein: CASSYSGGASDTQYF
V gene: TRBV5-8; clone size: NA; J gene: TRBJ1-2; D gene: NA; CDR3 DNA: TGTGCCAGCGCCCGGGAGCGGAACTATGGCTACACCTTC; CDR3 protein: CASARERNYGYTF
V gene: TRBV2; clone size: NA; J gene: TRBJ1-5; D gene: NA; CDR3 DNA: TGTGCCAGCAGCATAGGGCTCAATCAGCCCCAGCATTTT; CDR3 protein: CASSIGLNQPQHF
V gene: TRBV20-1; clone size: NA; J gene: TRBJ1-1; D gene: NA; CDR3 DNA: TGCAGTGCTAGGTCCAGGAGGGATGCTTTCTTT; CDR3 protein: CSARSRRDAFF
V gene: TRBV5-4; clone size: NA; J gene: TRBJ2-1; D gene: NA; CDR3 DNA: TGTGCCAGCAGCCCGGGACTTAACTCCTACAATGAGCAGTTCTTC; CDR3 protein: CASSPGLNSYNEQFF
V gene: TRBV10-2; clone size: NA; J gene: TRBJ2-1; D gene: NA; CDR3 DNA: TGCGCCAGCAGTCGGACAGCTCGAAGCGATGAGCAGTTCTTC; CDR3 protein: CASSRTARSDEQFF
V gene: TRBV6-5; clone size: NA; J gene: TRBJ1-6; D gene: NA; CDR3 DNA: TGTGCCAGCAGTTACTCAGGGATGGATAATTCACCCCTCCACTTT; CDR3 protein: CASSYSGMDNSPLHF
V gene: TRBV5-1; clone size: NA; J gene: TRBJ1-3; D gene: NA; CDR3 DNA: TGCGCCAGCAAAGGAGGGAGCTCTGGAAACACCATATATTTT; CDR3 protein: CASKGGSSGNTIYF
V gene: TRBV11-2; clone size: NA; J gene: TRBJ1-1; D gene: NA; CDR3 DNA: TGTGCCAGCAGCTTAGGTGGGGGGATAAACACTGAAGCTTTCTTT; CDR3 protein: CASSLGGGINTEAFF
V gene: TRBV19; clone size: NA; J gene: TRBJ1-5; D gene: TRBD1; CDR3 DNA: TGTGCCAGTAGATCGGACAGGTTAAACAATCAGCCCCAGCATTTT; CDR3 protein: CASRSDRLNNQPQHF
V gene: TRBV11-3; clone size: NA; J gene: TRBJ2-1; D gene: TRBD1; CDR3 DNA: TGTGCCAGCAGCTCACAGGGACAGACTTACAATGAGCAGTTCTTC; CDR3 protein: CASSSQGQTYNEQFF
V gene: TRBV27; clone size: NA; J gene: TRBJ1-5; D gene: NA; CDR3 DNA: TGTGCCAGCAGTTTAACTGGCAGCAATCAGCCCCAGCATTTT; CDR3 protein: CASSLTGSNQPQHF
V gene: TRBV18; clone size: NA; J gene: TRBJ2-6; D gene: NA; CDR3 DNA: TGTGCCAGCTCACCACCGTTAGGGACTGGGGCCAACGTCCTGACTTTC; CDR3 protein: CASSPPLGTGANVLTF
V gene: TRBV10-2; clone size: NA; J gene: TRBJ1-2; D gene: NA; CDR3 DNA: TGCGCCAGCACTCAAGGGTGGGACTATGGCTACACCTTC; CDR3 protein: CASTQGWDYGYTF
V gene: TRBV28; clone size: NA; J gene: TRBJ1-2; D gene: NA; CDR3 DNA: TGTGCCAGCACATACAGGGAGGTTAGAGATGGCTACACCTTC; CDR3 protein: CASTYREVRDGYTF
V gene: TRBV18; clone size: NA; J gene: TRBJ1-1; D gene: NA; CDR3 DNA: TGTGCCAGCTCACAGGCAGAGAACACTGAAGCTTTCTTT; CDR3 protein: CASSQAENTEAFF
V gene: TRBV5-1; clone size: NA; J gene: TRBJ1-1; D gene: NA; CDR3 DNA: TGCGCCAGCAGCGCACTAGGGGGTAATACTGAAGCTTTCTTT; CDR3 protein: CASSALGGNTEAFF
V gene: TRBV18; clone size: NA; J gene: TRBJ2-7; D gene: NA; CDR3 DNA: TGTGCCAGCTCTCCGGGTCCTCTCTACGAGCAGTACTTC; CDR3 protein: CASSPGPLYEQYF
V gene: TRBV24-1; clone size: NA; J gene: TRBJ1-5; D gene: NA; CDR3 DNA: TGTGCCACCAGTGATCTGACTAGCAATCAGCCCCAGCATTTT; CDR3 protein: CATSDLTSNQPQHF
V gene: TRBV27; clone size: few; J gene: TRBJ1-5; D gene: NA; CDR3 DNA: TGTGCCAGCAGTGCCATAAAGGGGTCCAGCAATCAGCCCCAGCATTTT; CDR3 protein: CASSAIKGSSNQPQHF
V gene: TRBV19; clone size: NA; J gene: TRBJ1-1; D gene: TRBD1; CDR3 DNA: TGTGCCAGTAGTGCAGGGACAGGGGGTGACACTGAAGCTTTCTTT; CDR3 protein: CASSAGTGGDTEAFF
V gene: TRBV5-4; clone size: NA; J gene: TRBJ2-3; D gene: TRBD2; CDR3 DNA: TGTGCCAGCAGCTCGATGCATTTAGCGGGGGCCGGCACAGATACGCAGTATTTT; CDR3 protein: CASSSMHLAGAGTDTQYF
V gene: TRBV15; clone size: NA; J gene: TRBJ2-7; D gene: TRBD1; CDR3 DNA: TGTGCCACCAGCAGAGATTTAACAGGGGGCCCATCCTACGAGCAGTACTTC; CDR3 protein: CATSRDLTGGPSYEQYF
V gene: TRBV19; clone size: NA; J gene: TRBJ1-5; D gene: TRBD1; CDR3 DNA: TGTGCCAGTAGTAACCAGGGACAGGGGGCTCAGCCCCAGCATTTT; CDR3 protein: CASSNQGQGAQPQHF
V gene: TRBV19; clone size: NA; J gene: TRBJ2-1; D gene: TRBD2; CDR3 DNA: TGTGCCAGTAGTGGACTAGCCGACGCCTACAATGAGCAGTTCTTC; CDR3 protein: CASSGLADAYNEQFF
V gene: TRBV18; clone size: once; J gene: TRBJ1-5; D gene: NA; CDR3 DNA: TGTGCCAGCTCACCAACTGCACCCAGAGGTCAGCCCCAGCATTTT; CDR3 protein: CASSPTAPRGQPQHF
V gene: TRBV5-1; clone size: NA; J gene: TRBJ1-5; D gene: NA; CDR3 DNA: TGCGCCAGCAGCCAAGGGGAACACTCGGATCAGCCCCAGCATTTT; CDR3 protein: CASSQGEHSDQPQHF
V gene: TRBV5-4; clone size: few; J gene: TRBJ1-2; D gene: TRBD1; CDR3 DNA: TGTGCCAGCAGCTTTGGGGGGACAGGGAACTTCTATGGCTACACCTTC; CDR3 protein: CASSFGGTGNFYGYTF
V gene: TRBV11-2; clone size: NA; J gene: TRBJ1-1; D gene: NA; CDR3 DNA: TGTGCCAGCAGCTTAGGGGACGACGCTGAAGCTTTCTTT; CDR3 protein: CASSLGDDAEAFF
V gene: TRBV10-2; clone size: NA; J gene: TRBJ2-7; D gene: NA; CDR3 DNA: TGCGCCAGCGCGGACCCCAACGCCCCCTACGAGCAGTACTTC; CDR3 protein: CASADPNAPYEQYF
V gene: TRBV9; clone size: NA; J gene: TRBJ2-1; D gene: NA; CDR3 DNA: TGTGCCAGCAGCGATAAGGCCTCCTACAATGAGCAGTTCTTC; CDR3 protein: CASSDKASYNEQFF
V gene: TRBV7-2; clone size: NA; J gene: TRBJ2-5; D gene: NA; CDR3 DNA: TGTGCCAGCAGCTTAGCGGGAGTAGAAGAGACCCAGTACTTC; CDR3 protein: CASSLAGVEETQYF
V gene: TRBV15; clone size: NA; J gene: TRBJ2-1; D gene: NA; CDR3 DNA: TGTGCCACCAGCAGAGAACTAGTTTCCTACAATGAGCAGTTCTTC; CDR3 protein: CATSRELVSYNEQFF
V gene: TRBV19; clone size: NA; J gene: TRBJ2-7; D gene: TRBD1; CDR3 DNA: TGTGCCAGTAACCCAGGGGGCGGCGACGAGCAGTACTTC; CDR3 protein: CASNPGGGDEQYF
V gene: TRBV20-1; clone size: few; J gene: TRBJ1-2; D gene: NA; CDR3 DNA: TGCAGTGCTAGTAATCTCGAGTTTGACGGCTACACCTTC; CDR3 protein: CSASNLEFDGYTF
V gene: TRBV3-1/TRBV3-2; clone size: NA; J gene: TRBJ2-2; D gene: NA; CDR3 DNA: TGTGCCAGCAGCCCTCACACCGGGGAGCTGTTTTTT; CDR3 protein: CASSPHTGELFF
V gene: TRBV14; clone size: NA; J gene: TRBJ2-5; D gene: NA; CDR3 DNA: TGTGCCAGCAGTCGTAGGGATGTGGAGACCCAGTACTTC; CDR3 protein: CASSRRDVETQYF
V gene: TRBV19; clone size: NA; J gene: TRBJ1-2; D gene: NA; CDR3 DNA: TGTGCCAGTAGTATACGAGGGTTCGTAGGCTACACCTTC; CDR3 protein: CASSIRGFVGYTF
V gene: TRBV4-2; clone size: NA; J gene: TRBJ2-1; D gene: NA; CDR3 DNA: TGTGCCAGCAGCCAAGATTGGAGGGTCAATGAGCAGTTCTTC; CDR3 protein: CASSQDWRVNEQFF
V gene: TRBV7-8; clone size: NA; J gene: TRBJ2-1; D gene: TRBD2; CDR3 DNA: TGTGCCAGCAGCTTAGGGCTAGCGGGGGTCCACTCCTACAATGAGCAGTTCTTC; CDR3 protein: CASSLGLAGVHSYNEQFF
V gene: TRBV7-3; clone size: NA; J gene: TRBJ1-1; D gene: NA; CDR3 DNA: TGTGCCAGCAGGGCGAGGTCCGGACAGCCGAACACTGAAGCTTTCTTT; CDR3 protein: CASRARSGQPNTEAFF
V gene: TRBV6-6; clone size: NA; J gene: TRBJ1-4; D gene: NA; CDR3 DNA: TGTGCCAGCAGTTACTCGGGCCCTAAGCGCGAAAAACTGTTTTTT; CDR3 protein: CASSYSGPKREKLFF